This TCR beta chain was observed in a study of technical replicates of blood from several donors. TCRdb's table, derived via immunoSEQ multiplex PCR, lists solely in-frame clones and lacks some. This table has 65,000 to 95,000 clones, 93% appearing once. CDR1 and CDR2 from the germline V gene are MGHDK and SYGVNS. Trimming cost V 5 bases and J 6 bases; bases outside gene matches: 10. CDR3 length: 17 amino acids. The sequencing sample was made of T cells isolated from PBMCs. The genes are TRBV25-1 and TRBJ2-1, with 13 bases fitting TRBD2. This clonotype originated in a human donor in good health. The CDR3 here is CASSPVTGTSGANEQFF. DNA for the CDR3: TGTGCCAGCAGTCCAGTAACCGGGACTAGCGGGGCCAATGAGCAGTTCTTC.